The 27 T cell receptor beta chains below were found in one sample sequenced in a study of T cells in Graves' hyperthyroidism and ophthalmopathy. Using RNA transcripts as the source, TCR beta CDR3 regions were amplified. Initially, a first-round RT-PCR of the TCR CDR3 employed the HTBI primer set. TCRdb reprocessed the multiplex PCR reads with MiXCR, giving one entry per CDR3 protein. Of 550,000 to 800,000 distinct CDR3 sequences listed, roughly 17% are singletons. Input material: blood. The receptors shown here come from a man aged 50 to 59 with Graves' hyperthyroidism.

The table lists this clonotype with a few counts. The V call is TRBV10-1, the J call TRBJ1-1; no definite D call. The CDR3 runs to 13 residues. CDR1 and CDR2 from the germline V gene are WNHNN and SYGVQD (reference sequence). The V end lost 4 bases, the J end lost 6 bases, and 12 bases lay between the germline ends. This CDR3 is CASSALGDPEAFF. The CDR3 DNA reads TGCGCCAGCAGTGCTCTCGGGGATCCTGAAGCTTTCTTT.

The gene calls are TRBV24-1 and TRBJ1-6; D is ambiguous. Trimming removed 5 bases from V and 7 bases from J, with 8 bases in between. This CDR3 is 13 amino acids long. CDR1 KGHDR and CDR2 SFDVKD come from the germline V gene. This CDR3 reads CATSGRGNSPLHF. The CDR3 DNA follows: TGTGCCACCAGTGGCAGAGGGAATTCACCCCTCCACTTT.

This clonotype came up a few times. The CDR3 DNA reads as TGTGCCAGCATAAGGACTAGCGGATTCTACGAGCAGTACTTC. This gives the protein CASIRTSGFYEQYF. The chain links TRBV6-1 to TRBJ2-7; 10 nucleotides agree with TRBD2. V dropped 7 bases and J dropped 3; count of bases not matched to a gene: 6. CDR3 length equals 14 residues. Per the germline V gene, CDR1 is MNHNS and CDR2 is SASEGT.

This rearrangement joins TRBV30 to TRBJ2-2; a weak D match, TRBD1 (5 bases). Germline loops: CDR1 GTSNPN, CDR2 SVGIG (reference sequence). The CDR3 consists of 15 residues. The germline V and J ends were trimmed by 0 bases and 2 bases, with 10 bases remaining between them. CDR3 sequence: CAWSVQGINTGELFF. CDR3 bases: TGTGCCTGGAGTGTCCAGGGTATAAACACCGGGGAGCTGTTTTTT.

There are many counts of this clonotype. The chain has TRBV3-1 and TRBJ2-7; 8 bases match TRBD2. V lost 4 bases to trimming and J lost 5 bases; unmatched junction nucleotides: 7. CDR1 LGHDT and CDR2 YNNKEL come from the germline V gene (reference sequence). This CDR3 is 14 amino acids long. CDR3 in DNA: TGTGCCAGCAGCCTCGGGGCGGGAGGTGACGAGCAGTACTTC. Residues: CASSLGAGGDEQYF.

The chain links TRBV20-1 to TRBJ1-1; 10 nucleotides align to TRBD1. V shed 5 bases, J shed 1 base, and the junction held 13 bases outside the gene matches. Germline values: CDR1 DFQATT, CDR2 SNEGSKA (reference sequence). The length of the CDR3 is 17 residues. In nucleotides, the CDR3 is TGCAGTGCTTCGCTGTCCGGACAGGGGGGAGGGAACACTGAAGCTTTCTTT. This codes for CSASLSGQGGGNTEAFF.

This clonotype was seen only a few times. This chain links TRBV6-6 with TRBJ2-7, with TRBD2 as a possible D gene (6 bases). The length of the CDR3 is 14 residues. Trimming left V 2 bases short and J 6 bases short, with 14 bases between. Germline V gene lookup returns CDR1 MNHNY and CDR2 SVGAGI (reference sequence). CDR3 DNA sequence: TGTGCCAGCAGTTACGGGAGGCTCCTCCTCGAGCAGTACTTC. This codes for CASSYGRLLLEQYF.

The chain employs TRBV27 and TRBJ2-3, with 7 bases that match TRBD2. The CDR3 totals 16 residues. Germline trimming cut 5 bases from V and 0 bases from J; bases unmatched to any gene: 8. CDR1 and CDR2 (germline): MNHEY, SMNVEV (reference sequence). CDR3 residues: CASSDPTSDSTDTQYF. DNA for the CDR3: TGTGCCAGCAGTGATCCAACTAGCGACAGCACAGATACGCAGTATTTT.

The table lists this clonotype with many counts. V usage is TRBV10-2 and J usage is TRBJ2-1; D is uncertain. V was shortened by 2 bases and J by 0 bases, with 11 bases between the two germline ends. Germline V CDR1 and CDR2: WSHSY, SAAADI. This CDR3 region has 16 residues. The CDR3 DNA follows: TGCGCCAGCAGTGAGGGGCCACCGAGCTCCTACAATGAGCAGTTCTTC. It encodes CASSEGPPSSYNEQFF.

The CDR3 loop is CASSPGTGENYGYTF. The DNA of the CDR3 is TGTGCCAGCAGCCCAGGGACAGGGGAGAACTATGGCTACACCTTC. V is TRBV14 and J is TRBJ1-2; 10 nucleotides align to TRBD1. Per germline, CDR1 SGHDN and CDR2 FVKESK. Trimming cost V 4 bases and J 2 bases; bases outside gene matches: 4. The CDR3 is 15 amino acids.

As to this clonotype: The junction and the germline gene differ at one end; a read error may be behind it. The chain joins TRBV28 to TRBJ1-2; a possible D gene is TRBD1 (5 bases). The length of the CDR3 is 12 residues. Germline CDR1 reads MDHEN; CDR2 reads SYDVKM. The CDR3 here is CANSLFAGGYTF. DNA of the CDR3: TGTGCCAACAGTTTATTTGCAGGGGGCTACACCTTC.

This clonotype was detected many times. Written as DNA, the CDR3 is TGCAGCGTTGCTCAGGGCAGTGGGGAGCTGTTTTTT. Translation gives CSVAQGSGELFF. V gene TRBV29-1 combines with J gene TRBJ2-2, with D tentatively TRBD1 (5 bases). The CDR3 runs to 12 residues. The V and J ends lost 4 bases and 8 bases respectively, with 11 bases between them. Germline CDR1 and CDR2: SQVTM and ANQGSEA.

This clonotype has a count of ten or more. The chain is built from TRBV6-1 and TRBJ1-1; no definite D call. CDR1 is MNHNS and CDR2 is SASEGT in the germline V gene. V was cut by 2 bases and J by 0 bases, with 10 bases left in between. The CDR3 is 15 residues long. Here the CDR3 reads CASSEYALMNTEAFF. CDR3 DNA: TGTGCCAGCAGTGAATATGCCCTTATGAACACTGAAGCTTTCTTT.

This clonotype was observed many times. V usage is TRBV12-3 or TRBV12-4 and J usage is TRBJ2-1, with TRBD2 matching 10 bases. CDR3 length: 15 residues. The V and J ends lost 4 bases and 7 bases, in that order; junction bases with no gene match: 7. The CDR3 region is CASSWGSGRINEQFF. In DNA, the CDR3 is TGTGCCAGCAGTTGGGGTAGCGGGAGGATAAATGAGCAGTTCTTC.

This clonotype was picked up a small number of times. This rearrangement joins TRBV28 to TRBJ1-1; D call uncertain. The germline V gene has CDR1 MDHEN and CDR2 SYDVKM. Trimming stripped 7 bases from V and 4 bases from J, with 13 bases between. The CDR3 spans 13 residues. The CDR3 protein is CASTNEVGTEAFF. CDR3 coding DNA: TGTGCCAGCACAAACGAGGTGGGCACTGAAGCTTTCTTT.

There are many counts of this clonotype. The chain has TRBV19 and TRBJ1-1, with 7 bases lining up with TRBD1. V was pared by 5 bases and J by 0 bases, with 6 bases of the junction left unmatched. The CDR3 spans 15 residues. Germline loops: CDR1 LNHDA, CDR2 SQIVND (reference sequence). DNA of the CDR3: TGTGCCAGTAGTGCTCGACAGGGCCTGAACACTGAAGCTTTCTTT. The encoded protein is CASSARQGLNTEAFF.

This clonotype was recorded many times. The chain links TRBV9 to TRBJ2-7; TRBD2 aligns across 13 bases. CDR1 and CDR2 from the germline V gene are SGDLS and YYNGEE. V lost 3 bases to trimming and J lost 6 bases; unmatched junction nucleotides: 6. The CDR3 has 15 amino acids. In nucleotides, the CDR3 is TGTGCCAGCAGCGCACTAGCGGGAGGGCATCCCGAGCAGTACTTC. Translating it yields CASSALAGGHPEQYF.

V gene TRBV7-9 combines with J gene TRBJ2-4; a weak D match, TRBD1 (5 bases). Trimming removed 2 bases at V and 5 bases at J, with 13 bases between. Looked up from germline, CDR1 is SEHNR and CDR2 is FQNEAQ (reference sequence). CDR3 size: 15 residues. The CDR3 sequence is CASSLSGLGENIQYF. CDR3 nucleotides: TGTGCCAGCAGCTTATCAGGGTTAGGGGAAAACATTCAGTACTTC.

This sequence joins TRBV28 and TRBJ1-1, with no clear D. CDR3 length: 14 residues. Trimming removed 2 bases at V and 6 bases at J, with 13 bases between. The V gene's germline CDR1 is MDHEN and CDR2 SYDVKM. The CDR3 is CASSLGQAAPEAFF. The CDR3 region has the DNA TGTGCCAGCAGTTTAGGGCAGGCGGCCCCTGAAGCTTTCTTT.

In this sample, this clonotype turned up a few times. V gene TRBV20-1 combines with J gene TRBJ2-7; D call uncertain. Trimming left V 0 bases short and J 1 base short, with 7 bases between. Germline V lookup: CDR1 DFQATT, CDR2 SNEGSKA (reference sequence). This CDR3 is built from 13 residues. The CDR3 protein is CSARDVGSYEQYF. The CDR3 nucleotides are TGCAGTGCTAGAGATGTTGGGTCCTACGAGCAGTACTTC.

This clonotype came up a few times. This chain uses TRBV20-1 with TRBJ2-5; 8 positions match TRBD1. Germline V gene lookup returns CDR1 DFQATT and CDR2 SNEGSKA (reference sequence). V gave up 7 bases and J gave up 2 bases; unmatched junction bases: 3. The CDR3 covers 12 residues. CDR3 DNA: TGCAGTGGATACAGGGGGCAAGAGACCCAGTACTTC. This sequence encodes CSGYRGQETQYF.

This clonotype was seen at least ten times. This sequence joins TRBV28 and TRBJ2-2; possibly TRBD1 or TRBD2 for D (5 bases each). The germline V gene encodes CDR1 MDHEN and CDR2 SYDVKM. V lost 5 bases, J lost 1 base, and 14 bases lay in between. The CDR3 is 16 residues long. As DNA, the CDR3 is TGTGCCAGCAGTCTTATGGGACGAAGGAACACCGGGGAGCTGTTTTTT. Encoded protein: CASSLMGRRNTGELFF.

This clonotype was observed at least ten times. The rearrangement uses TRBV12-3 or TRBV12-4 and TRBJ1-5; the D gene is possibly TRBD1 (6 bases). The CDR3 extends over 14 amino acids. Trimming removed 6 bases at V and 4 bases at J, with 13 bases between. For the CDR3, the DNA is TGTGCCAGCAGCTTAAGGCAGGGGAATCAGCCCCAGCATTTT. Its protein product is CASSLRQGNQPQHF.

This clonotype was counted only a few times. The CDR3 sequence is CASSWQNYGYTF. The DNA of the CDR3 is TGTGCCAGCAGTTGGCAAAACTATGGCTACACCTTC. The chain recombines TRBV6-4 with TRBJ1-2; D ambiguous. The germline V and J ends were trimmed by 5 bases and 2 bases, with 6 bases remaining between them. CDR1 and CDR2 from the germline V gene are MRHNA and SNTAGT. The CDR3 is 12 amino acids.

This clonotype was found many times. The rearrangement joins TRBV9 to TRBJ2-3; D might be TRBD1 (6 bases). Per the germline V gene, CDR1 is SGDLS and CDR2 is YYNGEE. V lost 0 bases and J 2 bases, leaving 10 bases between the germline ends. This CDR3 comprises 15 residues. The CDR3 region is CASSVADRHTDTQYF. The CDR3 bases are TGTGCCAGCAGCGTAGCGGACAGACACACAGATACGCAGTATTTT.

This clonotype showed up many times. The chain links TRBV28 to TRBJ2-3; D may be TRBD2 (5 bases). The V gene lost 7 bases and the J gene lost 6 bases, with 14 bases spanning the gap. The CDR3 has 13 residues. CDR1 and CDR2 from the germline V gene are MDHEN and SYDVKM. DNA of the CDR3: TGTGCCAGCAACTCCTACGGGGTGGATACGCAGTATTTT. Translation gives CASNSYGVDTQYF.

In its sample, this clonotype was seen many times. The V call is TRBV27, the J call TRBJ2-1; 11 bases are shared with TRBD2. The CDR3 covers 15 residues. V gave up 5 bases and J gave up 4 bases; unmatched junction bases: 4. Germline V CDR1 and CDR2: MNHEY, SMNVEV (reference sequence). The CDR3 nucleotides read TGTGCCAGCAGTCCCGGGACTAGCGGTTACAATGAGCAGTTCTTC. Translated, it gives CASSPGTSGYNEQFF.